This T cell receptor beta chain was captured in a study of shared clonotypes between healthy human individuals. With respect to this clone: Its target is unknown.

Each subset's genomic DNA was shared equally among a number of immunoSEQ plates. Repertoires were generated with immunoSEQ multiplex PCR, while TCRdb's copy carries only in-frame clones and drops some. The sample contains roughly 2.4 million clones, approximately 95% of which appear only once. The CDR3 is 15 amino acids. In germline, CDR1 is SGDLS, CDR2 YYNGEE. Trimming shortened V by 0 bases and J by 2 bases, and 12 bases separated the two germline ends. Study observations and caveats: Among a handful of donors, approximately 5% of naive CD4 clonotypes were found in common.

The sample comprised naive CD4+ T cells sorted from blood. Subset of the sample: CD45RA+ positively selected. This chain links TRBV9 with TRBJ2-7, with D maybe TRBD2 (7 bases). The TCR comes from a man aged 18 to 35 in good health. In DNA, the CDR3 is TGTGCCAGCAGCGTAGCGGGGGGCTCAGCCTACGAGCAGTACTTC. Protein: CASSVAGGSAYEQYF.